Only one count was recorded for the clone carrying this TCR beta chain. Its cognate antigen is unknown. It was 10^5 or so TCR templates that were assayed per sample. Libraries were prepared by immunoSEQ multiplex PCR; TCRdb keeps only in-frame clonotypes and omits some of them. In the table there are about 50,000 clones, over 90% of which are singletons. This sample is drawn from a study of siplizumab effects on memory and regulatory T cells. Findings and limits, study-wide: Naive versus memory phenotype went unassigned for roughly 80-96% of proliferating CD4+ or CD8+ clones. Controls had around 25% Treg-derived mappable alloreactive CD4+ clones on average, versus around 62% with siplizumab. Proliferating Tregs in siplizumab cultures were never verified as suppressive.

Germline CDR1 and CDR2: SEHNR and FQNEAQ (reference sequence). V lost 5 bases to trimming and J lost 1 base, with 16 bases between them. The CDR3 contains 16 residues. The specimen was CD8+ T cells sorted from blood. V usage is TRBV7-9 and J usage is TRBJ2-3, with D tentatively TRBD2 (6 bases). The sequence derives from a human donor in good health. CDR3 DNA sequence: TGTGCCAGCAGCCCGCCGGAGGGGCTGGGCACAGATACGCAGTATTTT. It is translated as CASSPPEGLGTDTQYF.